These T cell receptor beta chains were read from a single sample in a study of OX40 agonist ivuxolimab in advanced cancers. TCRdb keeps only in-frame clones here, not all; method: immunoSEQ multiplex PCR. The top ten clones hold around a third of a sample with 50,000 or so clones, 85% to 90% of them seen once. The starting material was CD4+ or CD8+ T cells sorted from blood, obtained in a trial of the OX40 agonist ivuxolimab. These receptors all stem from an adult with an advanced solid tumor such as melanoma, head and neck, liver or kidney cancer. The CDR3 runs from the conserved cysteine through the conserved F or W. The order of the fields is V gene, J gene, clone size, D gene, CDR3 protein, CDR3 DNA. The D gene is left open where the match is weak. Size values are once, few and many counts, or a class for expanded clones, and some rows have none.

>TRBV9|TRBJ1-4|-|TRBD1
CASSVPGQGGEKLFF
TGTGCCAGCAGCGTACCGGGACAGGGAGGTGAAAAACTGTTTTTT
>TRBV5-6|TRBJ1-2|once|TRBD1
CASSPTGGLLVGYTF
TGTGCCAGCAGCCCGACAGGGGGCCTTTTGGTTGGCTACACCTTC
>TRBV7-9|TRBJ2-1|-|TRBD2
CASSLYLGTSGNEQFF
TGTGCCAGCAGCTTATATCTTGGGACTAGCGGCAATGAGCAGTTCTTC
>TRBV28|TRBJ2-5|-|-
CASSLDPRETQYF
TGTGCCAGCAGTTTGGACCCAAGGGAGACCCAGTACTTC
>TRBV29-1|TRBJ2-3|-|TRBD2
CSTGTSGGTDTQYF
TGCAGCACCGGGACTAGCGGGGGCACAGATACGCAGTATTTT
>TRBV29-1|TRBJ2-7|-|TRBD1
CSVVPGTGVPEQYF
TGCAGCGTCGTACCCGGGACAGGGGTTCCCGAGCAGTACTTC
>TRBV25-1|TRBJ1-2|-|-
CASSELSEGVDYGYTF
TGTGCCAGCAGTGAATTATCCGAAGGGGTTGACTATGGCTACACCTTC
>TRBV21-1|TRBJ2-7|-|-
CASSKPPPSGRISSYEQYF
TGTGCCAGCAGCAAACCCCCTCCTAGCGGGAGAATAAGCTCCTACGAGCAGTACTTC
>TRBV4-2|TRBJ2-1|-|TRBD2
CASSQDGTGGMNNEQFF
TGTGCCAGCAGCCAAGATGGGACGGGGGGGATGAACAATGAGCAGTTCTTC
>TRBV6-4|TRBJ2-7|-|-
CASSDDDRNHSYEQYF
TGTGCCAGCAGTGACGATGACCGTAACCACTCCTACGAGCAGTACTTC
>TRBV27|TRBJ2-7|once|-
CASSGTGTLLYEQYF
TGTGCCAGCAGCGGAACCGGGACCTTACTTTACGAGCAGTACTTC
>TRBV11-3|TRBJ2-7|once|TRBD1
CASSPGGQGVSYEQYF
TGTGCCAGCAGCCCCGGCGGACAGGGGGTATCCTACGAGCAGTACTTC
>TRBV2|TRBJ1-2|-|-
CASSEFNYYGYTF
TGTGCCAGCAGTGAATTCAATTACTATGGCTACACCTTC
>TRBV6-5|TRBJ1-2|-|TRBD1
CASSHTGGAGSSF
TGTGCCAGCAGTCACACAGGGGGCGCGGGGAGTAGCTTC
>TRBV27|TRBJ2-1|once|-
CASRPSTGSSYNEQFF
TGTGCCAGCAGGCCCTCAACAGGGAGCTCCTACAATGAGCAGTTCTTC
>TRBV6-1|TRBJ2-7|-|TRBD2
CASSEFPLAGGSYEQYF
TGTGCCAGCAGTGAATTTCCCCTAGCGGGAGGATCCTACGAGCAGTACTTC
>TRBV6-1|TRBJ2-1|-|TRBD2
CASSERLAGVDNEQFF
TGTGCCAGCAGTGAAAGACTAGCGGGAGTAGACAATGAGCAGTTCTTC
>TRBV19|TRBJ1-1|once|-
CASSHGPGTEAFF
TGTGCCAGTAGCCATGGGCCAGGGACTGAAGCTTTCTTT
>TRBV19|TRBJ1-5|-|-
CASTLTEYSNQPQHF
TGTGCCAGTACCTTGACAGAGTATAGCAATCAGCCCCAGCATTTT
>TRBV5-4|TRBJ2-7|-|-
CASSDLRTTLYEQYF
TGTGCCAGCAGCGACCTCCGGACTACGCTCTACGAGCAGTACTTC
>TRBV5-4|TRBJ1-4|-|TRBD1
CASSSRTGATTNEKLFF
TGTGCCAGCAGCTCACGGACAGGTGCCACAACTAATGAAAAACTGTTTTTT
>TRBV23-1|TRBJ1-2|-|-
CASSQRWDTGNYGYTF
TGCGCCAGCAGTCAACGGTGGGACACCGGTAACTATGGCTACACCTTC
>TRBV6-6|TRBJ2-7|-|TRBD2
CASSDSGSRYEQYF
TGTGCCAGCAGTGATAGCGGGAGTCGGTACGAGCAGTACTTC
>TRBV7-8|TRBJ2-7|-|-
CASSLAGRDYEQYF
TGTGCCAGCAGCTTAGCAGGCAGGGACTACGAGCAGTACTTC
>TRBV7-9|TRBJ1-1|-|TRBD1
CASSPGQGVPEAFF
TGTGCCAGCAGTCCGGGACAGGGGGTGCCTGAAGCTTTCTTT
>TRBV7-9|TRBJ2-2|-|TRBD2
CASSRPLAGGTGELFF
TGTGCCAGCAGCCGTCCCCTAGCGGGAGGGACCGGGGAGCTGTTTTTT
>TRBV25-1|TRBJ2-2|once|-
CASSVTGNTGELFF
TGTGCCAGCAGTGTGACAGGGAACACCGGGGAGCTGTTTTTT
>TRBV6-5|TRBJ1-5|-|-
CASRPGWNQPQHF
TGTGCCAGCCGTCCAGGGTGGAATCAGCCCCAGCATTTT
>TRBV27|TRBJ2-7|-|TRBD2
CASSPIAGGPYEQYF
TGTGCCAGCAGTCCCATAGCGGGAGGGCCCTACGAGCAGTACTTC
>TRBV5-5|TRBJ2-7|-|-
CASSLRQSEQYF
TGTGCCAGCAGCTTACGGCAGTCCGAGCAGTACTTC
>TRBV4-1|TRBJ2-3|-|-
CASSQTPGGTDTQYF
TGCGCCAGCAGCCAGACACCGGGGGGCACAGATACGCAGTATTTT
>TRBV27|TRBJ2-7|-|TRBD1
CASSSQGALYYEQYF
TGTGCCAGCAGTTCCCAGGGGGCCCTTTACTACGAGCAGTACTTC
>TRBV29-1|TRBJ1-2|-|-
CSVEVSLISGYTF
TGCAGCGTTGAAGTTTCATTGATCTCTGGCTACACCTTC
>TRBV4-1|TRBJ2-7|-|TRBD2
CASSQVALAGGADEQYF
TGCGCCAGCAGCCAAGTGGCACTAGCGGGGGGGGCGGACGAGCAGTACTTC
>TRBV19|TRBJ2-7|few|TRBD1
CASSRGTGLTYEQYF
TGTGCCAGTAGTAGAGGGACAGGGTTGACCTACGAGCAGTACTTC
>TRBV29-1|TRBJ1-2|once|-
CSVRQSNGYTF
TGCAGCGTTCGCCAGTCGAATGGCTACACCTTC
>TRBV4-2|TRBJ2-2|-|TRBD2
CASSQADGTSGTGTGELFF
TGTGCCAGCAGCCAAGCGGACGGGACTAGCGGGACGGGCACCGGGGAGCTGTTTTTT
>TRBV11-2|TRBJ2-3|-|-
CASSLEVADTQYF
TGTGCCAGCAGCTTAGAGGTCGCAGATACGCAGTATTTT
>TRBV19|TRBJ1-1|-|-
CASSSGTQSRSLRAFF
TGTGCCAGTAGTAGCGGGACACAAAGTCGCTCTTTACGGGCTTTCTTT
>TRBV7-9|TRBJ2-7|-|TRBD1
CASSLAGTGISYEQYF
TGTGCCAGCAGCTTAGCCGGGACAGGGATTTCCTACGAGCAGTACTTC
>TRBV29-1|TRBJ2-1|-|-
CSASLADRNEQFF
TGCAGTGCGTCGCTAGCGGACAGGAATGAGCAGTTCTTC
>TRBV9|TRBJ2-2|-|-
CASSALITGELFF
TGTGCCAGCAGCGCCCTAATCACCGGGGAGCTGTTTTTT
>TRBV7-6|TRBJ2-1|-|TRBD1
CASSIGTGTGVGEQFF
TGTGCCAGCAGCATAGGGACCGGGACAGGGGTAGGGGAGCAGTTCTTC
>TRBV5-6|TRBJ1-5|-|-
CASSLSGWGSNQPQHF
TGTGCCAGCAGCTTAAGCGGTTGGGGATCCAATCAGCCCCAGCATTTT
>TRBV7-9|TRBJ2-3|-|TRBD2
CASSPLAGGTDTQYF
TGTGCCAGCAGCCCACTAGCGGGAGGAACAGATACGCAGTATTTT
>TRBV4-1|TRBJ2-7|-|TRBD1
CASSQEEGGQGWGYEQYF
TGCGCCAGCAGCCAAGAAGAAGGGGGCCAGGGCTGGGGATACGAGCAGTACTTC
>TRBV5-6|TRBJ2-7|-|TRBD1
CASSLSRDRRSYEQYF
TGTGCCAGCAGCTTGAGCCGGGACAGACGCTCCTACGAGCAGTACTTC
>TRBV28|TRBJ1-4|-|-
CASSSSRQLPNEKLFF
TGTGCCAGCAGTTCCTCTCGACAGCTACCAAATGAAAAACTGTTTTTT
>TRBV4-3|TRBJ2-7|-|-
CASSQDRGTYEQYF
TGCGCCAGCAGCCAAGATAGGGGTACCTACGAGCAGTACTTC
>TRBV6-5|TRBJ2-1|-|TRBD1
CASSLVGTAYNEQFF
TGTGCCAGCAGCTTAGTGGGGACAGCCTACAATGAGCAGTTCTTC
>TRBV21-1|TRBJ2-1|-|-
CASSKAVTGGREQFF
TGTGCCAGCAGCAAAGCTGTGACAGGGGGAAGGGAGCAGTTCTTC
>TRBV27|TRBJ2-3|-|-
CASSYVGEGVTDTQYF
TGTGCCAGCAGCTACGTCGGGGAGGGGGTGACAGATACGCAGTATTTT
>TRBV5-8|TRBJ2-7|-|-
CASSLGISYEQYF
TGTGCCAGCAGCTTGGGAATCAGCTACGAGCAGTACTTC